The clone carrying this TCR beta chain was seen at least ten times. Its antigen remains unidentified. Quantitative 5'-RACE with molecular barcodes produced the TCR beta libraries. TCRdb analysed the 5' RACE reads with MiXCR anew, one entry per CDR3 protein. The data show approximately 220,000 distinct CDR3 sequences, more than 25% seen once. The sample originates from a study of CD8 T cells in ankylosing spondylitis. Broader study findings: Earlier literature documents some of the motif variants in reactive arthritis synovial fluid and blood. According to the report, clones linked to the disease were significantly enriched in matched synovial fluid samples taken from ankylosing spondylitis patients.

The TCR comes from a male donor with ankylosing spondylitis or in good health (not recorded which). The sequencing sample was made of blood, either unsorted or a sorted T cell fraction (not recorded which).

The CDR3 sequence: CASSFSTGRNSPLHF. The CDR3 DNA follows: TGTGCCAGCAGTTTTTCCACAGGGCGAAATTCACCCCTCCACTTT. The chain joins TRBV12-3 or TRBV12-4 to TRBJ1-6, with D possibly TRBD1 on 6 matching bases. CDR3 length equals 15 residues. The V gene lost 3 bases and the J gene lost 7 bases, with 13 bases spanning the gap.